The present TCR beta chain was sequenced within a study of OX40 agonist ivuxolimab in advanced cancers. For the study at large: An agonistic anti-OX40 (CD134) antibody, ivuxolimab, was used to treat the patients. Melanoma, hepatocellular carcinoma, head and neck or renal cell cancer occurred in dose-escalation patients.

The data were produced by immunoSEQ multiplex PCR, yet TCRdb's version contains in-frame clones alone and is incomplete. The profile shows about 73,000 clones, more than 85% of them singletons. The CDR3 has 14 amino acids. With 1 base removed from V and 6 bases from J, the gap between germline ends came to 9 bases. In germline, CDR1 is LNHNV, CDR2 YYDKDF (reference sequence). In the case of this clone: No antigen is known for it.

Study results and caveats: Compared with others, partial responders at 0.1-3.0 mg/kg displayed clonal expansion among the lowest.

Peripheral blood came from all dose cohorts at three timepoints. This sequence was found in an adult with an advanced solid tumor such as melanoma, head and neck, liver or kidney cancer. This rearrangement joins TRBV15 to TRBJ1-4; the D is unclear. Sequenced material: CD4+ or CD8+ T cells sorted from blood, taken in a trial of the OX40 agonist ivuxolimab. The CDR3: CATSRVWRDEKLFF. CDR3 DNA sequence: TGTGCCACCAGCAGAGTTTGGCGTGATGAAAAACTGTTTTTT. The full variable domain, its missing parts supplied by reference TRBV15 and TRBJ1-4, is DAMVIQNPRYQVTQFGKPVTLSCSQTLNHNVMYWYQQKSSQAPKLLFHYYDKDFNNEADTPDNFQSRRPNTSFCFLDIRSPGLGDTAMYLCATSRVWRDEKLFFGSGTQLSVL.